This TCR beta chain was obtained from a study of T-cell reconstitution after alpha-beta-depleted transplantation in children. Unique molecular identifiers were incorporated into the prepared TCRbeta library. TCRdb processed the PCR reads anew with MiXCR; each CDR3 protein has one entry. The table records roughly 500,000 distinct CDR3 sequences, 15% to 20% of them present only once. The TCR originated in a human donor who donated a stem cell graft to a child with acute lymphoblastic leukemia. The input for sequencing was PBMCs from the stem cell graft donor, taken from the stem cell graft.

Here the CDR3 DNA reads TGTGCCAGCAGACCACGGGCTTACAATGAGCAGTTCTTC. Its translation: CASRPRAYNEQFF. The chain recombines TRBV7-8 with TRBJ2-1; D not certain. Per the germline V gene, CDR1 is SGHVS and CDR2 is FQNEAQ. Between the trimmed V and J ends, which lost 6 bases and 4 bases, there was a span of 10 bases. The CDR3 runs 13 residues.